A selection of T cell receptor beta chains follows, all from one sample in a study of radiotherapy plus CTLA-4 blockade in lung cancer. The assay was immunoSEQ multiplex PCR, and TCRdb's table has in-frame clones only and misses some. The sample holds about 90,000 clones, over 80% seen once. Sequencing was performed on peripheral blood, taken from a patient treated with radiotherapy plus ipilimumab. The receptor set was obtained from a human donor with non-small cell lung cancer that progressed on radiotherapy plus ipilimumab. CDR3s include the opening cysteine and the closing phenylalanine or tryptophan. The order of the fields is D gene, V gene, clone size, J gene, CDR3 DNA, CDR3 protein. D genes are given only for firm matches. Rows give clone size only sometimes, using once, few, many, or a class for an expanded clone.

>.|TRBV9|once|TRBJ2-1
TGTGCCAGCAGCGTAGATGGGCGGGGCTCCTACAATGAGCAGTTCTTC
CASSVDGRGSYNEQFF
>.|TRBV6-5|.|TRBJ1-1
TGTGCCAGCAGTCCCAGGGCCGGCGGTAGGGCTTTCTTT
CASSPRAGGRAFF
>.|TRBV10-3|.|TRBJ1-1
TGTGCCATCAGTGAAGAGGGGAACACTGAAGCTTTCTTT
CAISEEGNTEAFF
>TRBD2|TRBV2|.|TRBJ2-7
TGTGCCAGTGCGCCGGGACTAGCGATAGACGAGCAGTACTTC
CASAPGLAIDEQYF
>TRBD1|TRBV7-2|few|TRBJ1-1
TGTGCCAGCAGCTTTTTACGGGACAGGGGGCGGACTGAAGCTTTCTTT
CASSFLRDRGRTEAFF
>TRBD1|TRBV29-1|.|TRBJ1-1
TGCAGCTTCGGAACAGGGGGCGGCACTGAAGCTTTCTTT
CSFGTGGGTEAFF
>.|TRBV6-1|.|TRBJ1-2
TGTGCCAGCAGTGAAAACCGGGCCCGCCTTGGGGGCTACACCTTC
CASSENRARLGGYTF
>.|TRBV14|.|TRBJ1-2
TGTGCCAGCAGCCAAGATGGCTATGGCTACACCTTC
CASSQDGYGYTF
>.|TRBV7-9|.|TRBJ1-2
TGTGCCAGCAGCTTAGGTCCCCAGGGGTGGTTCCGGGGCTACACCTTC
CASSLGPQGWFRGYTF
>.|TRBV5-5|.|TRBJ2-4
TGTGCCAGCAGCTTGGCCAATATTCAAGCAGTGAGAAACATTCAGTACTTC
CASSLANIQAVRNIQYF
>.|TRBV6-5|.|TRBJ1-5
TGTGCCAGCAGTTCAGGACGTCCCGACAATCAGCCCCAGCATTTT
CASSSGRPDNQPQHF
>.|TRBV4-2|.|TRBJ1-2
TGTGCCAGCAGCCAAGAGGGCACAGCCGCTAACTATGGCTACACCTTC
CASSQEGTAANYGYTF
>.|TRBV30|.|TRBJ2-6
TGTGCCTGGAGTGTGGGGAGGGCCAACGTCCTGACTTTC
CAWSVGRANVLTF
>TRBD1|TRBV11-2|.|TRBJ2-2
TGTGCCAGCAGCCCCCAGACAGGGTTGGACACCGGGGAGCTGTTTTTT
CASSPQTGLDTGELFF
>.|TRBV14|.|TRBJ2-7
TGTGCCAGCAGCCCCAGGGGAGCATCTGGCGAGCAGTACTTC
CASSPRGASGEQYF
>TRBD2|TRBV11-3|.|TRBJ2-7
TGTGCCAGCAGCCCGACTAGCGCCTACGAGCAGTACTTC
CASSPTSAYEQYF
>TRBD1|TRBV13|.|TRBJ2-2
TGTGCCAGCAGCCGGGACAGGGGGGGAACCGGGGAGCTGTTTTTT
CASSRDRGGTGELFF
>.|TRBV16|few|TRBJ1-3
TGTGCCAGCAGCCAATCCCCGGGAGGTGGAAACACCATATATTTT
CASSQSPGGGNTIYF
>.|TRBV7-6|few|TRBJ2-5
TGTGCCAGCAGCCTTGGACAGTTCAGCCAAGAGACCCAGTACTTC
CASSLGQFSQETQYF